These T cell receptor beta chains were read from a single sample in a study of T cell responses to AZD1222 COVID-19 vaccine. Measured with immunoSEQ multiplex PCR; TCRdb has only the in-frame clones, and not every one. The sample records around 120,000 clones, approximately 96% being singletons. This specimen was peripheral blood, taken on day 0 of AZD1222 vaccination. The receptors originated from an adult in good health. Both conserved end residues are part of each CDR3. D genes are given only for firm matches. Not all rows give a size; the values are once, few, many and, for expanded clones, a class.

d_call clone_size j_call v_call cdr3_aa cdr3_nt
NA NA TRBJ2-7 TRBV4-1 CASSLASSGFYEQYF TGCGCCAGCAGCCTCGCGTCGAGTGGATTCTACGAGCAGTACTTC
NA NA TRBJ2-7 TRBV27 CASSLTGGHRYEQYF TGTGCCAGCAGTTTAACCGGGGGCCACCGGTACGAGCAGTACTTC
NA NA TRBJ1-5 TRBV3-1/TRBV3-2 CASSQAHSNNQPQHF TGTGCCAGCAGCCAGGCACACAGCAATAATCAGCCCCAGCATTTT
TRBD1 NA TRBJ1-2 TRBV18 CASSPGTGGAVGGYTF TGTGCCAGCTCACCAGGGACAGGGGGCGCAGTCGGTGGCTACACCTTC
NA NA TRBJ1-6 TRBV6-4 CASSEEGLGPLHF TGTGCCAGCAGTGAGGAAGGACTGGGTCCCCTCCACTTT
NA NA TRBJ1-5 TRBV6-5 CASLERGIVQPQHF TGTGCCAGTCTCGAGAGGGGGATAGTGCAGCCCCAGCATTTT
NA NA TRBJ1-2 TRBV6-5 CASRSPQDSSIYTF TGTGCCAGCAGGAGCCCACAAGACAGCTCAATCTACACCTTC
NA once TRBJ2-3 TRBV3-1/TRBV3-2 CASSPGRGVADTQYF TGTGCCAGCAGCCCTGGCCGGGGTGTGGCAGATACGCAGTATTTT
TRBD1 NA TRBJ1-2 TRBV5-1 CASSLASGGMAYGYTF TGCGCCAGCAGCTTGGCCTCAGGGGGCATGGCCTATGGCTACACCTTC
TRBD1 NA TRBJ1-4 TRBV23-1 CASSHRTGEEEKLFF TGCGCCAGCAGTCACCGGACAGGGGAGGAGGAAAAACTGTTTTTT
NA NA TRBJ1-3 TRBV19 CASRERGSGNTIYF TGTGCCAGTAGAGAGAGGGGCTCCGGAAACACCATATATTTT
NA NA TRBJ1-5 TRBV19 CASSIAVGRASNQPQHF TGTGCCAGTAGTATAGCAGTCGGGAGGGCAAGCAATCAGCCCCAGCATTTT
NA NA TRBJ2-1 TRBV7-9 CASNGPGYNEQFF TGTGCCAGCAACGGCCCCGGCTACAATGAGCAGTTCTTC
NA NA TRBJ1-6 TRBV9 CASSVEGMTPLHF TGTGCCAGCAGCGTAGAAGGGATGACACCCCTCCACTTT
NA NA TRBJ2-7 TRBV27 CASNALTAPYEQYF TGTGCCAGCAATGCGTTGACAGCACCCTACGAGCAGTACTTT
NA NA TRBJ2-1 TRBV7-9 CASSLRQGGEQFF TGTGCCAGCAGCTTAAGGCAGGGTGGCGAGCAGTTCTTC
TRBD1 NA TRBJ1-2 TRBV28 CASSLRDRNYGYTF TGTGCCAGCAGTTTAAGGGACAGAAACTATGGCTACACCTTC
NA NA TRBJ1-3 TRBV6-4 CASRARGNTIYF TGTGCCAGCAGGGCTCGGGGAAACACCATATATTTT
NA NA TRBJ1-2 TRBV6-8 CASTQGTSYGYTF TGTGCCAGCACCCAGGGCACGAGCTATGGCTACACCTTC
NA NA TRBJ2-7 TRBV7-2 CASSSGLLPYEQYF TGTGCCAGCAGCTCAGGACTTCTTCCCTACGAGCAGTACTTC
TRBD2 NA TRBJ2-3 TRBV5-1 CASSLGLAADMDTQYF TGCGCCAGCAGCTTGGGACTAGCGGCAGATATGGATACGCAGTATTTT
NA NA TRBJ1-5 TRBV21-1 CASSKATRILNTGNQPQHF TGTGCCAGCAGCAAAGCGACCAGGATCCTAAATACGGGTAATCAGCCCCAGCATTTT
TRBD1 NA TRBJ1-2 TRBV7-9 CASSPDRAAYGYTF TGTGCCAGCAGCCCTGACAGGGCCGCCTATGGCTACACCTTC
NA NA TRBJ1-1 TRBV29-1 CSASWGRDTEAFF TGCAGCGCTTCCTGGGGAAGGGACACTGAAGCTTTCTTT
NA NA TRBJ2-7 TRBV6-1 CASSETGQTYEQYF TGTGCCAGCAGTGAAACAGGACAGACCTACGAGCAGTACTTC
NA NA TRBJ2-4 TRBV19 CASSIWGGVPKNIQYF TGTGCCAGTAGTATTTGGGGCGGGGTACCCAAAAACATTCAGTACTTC
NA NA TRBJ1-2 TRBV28 CASSPPQGTYGYTF TGTGCCAGCAGCCCTCCACAGGGTACCTATGGCTACACCTTC
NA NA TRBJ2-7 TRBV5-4 CASSFSGAYEQYF TGTGCCAGCAGCTTCTCAGGGGCCTACGAGCAGTACTTC
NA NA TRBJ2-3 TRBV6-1 CASSDSSGGADTQYF TGTGCCAGCAGTGATAGCTCGGGGGGCGCAGATACGCAGTATTTT
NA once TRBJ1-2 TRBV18 CASSPYSRDGYTF TGTGCCAGCTCACCGTATTCCCGAGATGGCTACACCTTC
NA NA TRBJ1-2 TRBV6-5 CASSKHAGYGYTF TGTGCCAGCAGTAAACACGCGGGGTATGGCTACACCTTC
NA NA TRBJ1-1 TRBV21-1 CASSKDWTGTTEAFF TGTGCCAGCAGCAAAGACTGGACAGGGACCACTGAAGCTTTCTTT
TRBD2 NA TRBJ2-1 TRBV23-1 CASRGWSGRNEQFF TGCGCCAGCAGAGGTTGGAGCGGGAGAAATGAGCAGTTCTTC
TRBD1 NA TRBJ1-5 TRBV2 CASSYDRGHNQPQHF TGTGCCAGCAGTTATGACAGGGGGCATAATCAGCCCCAGCATTTT
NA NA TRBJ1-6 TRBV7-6 CASSLGPSRANSPLHF TGTGCCAGCAGCTTAGGCCCTTCTCGGGCTAATTCACCCCTCCACTTT
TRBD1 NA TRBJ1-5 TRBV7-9 CASSLPGQNQPQHF TGTGCCAGCAGCTTACCGGGACAGAATCAGCCCCAGCATTTT
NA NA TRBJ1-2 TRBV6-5 CASSSVTYSSGYTF TGTGCCAGCAGTTCCGTGACATATTCTTCTGGCTACACCTTC
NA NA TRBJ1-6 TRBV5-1 CASSSKSSYNSPLHF TGCGCCAGCAGCTCAAAGAGCTCCTATAATTCACCCCTCCACTTT